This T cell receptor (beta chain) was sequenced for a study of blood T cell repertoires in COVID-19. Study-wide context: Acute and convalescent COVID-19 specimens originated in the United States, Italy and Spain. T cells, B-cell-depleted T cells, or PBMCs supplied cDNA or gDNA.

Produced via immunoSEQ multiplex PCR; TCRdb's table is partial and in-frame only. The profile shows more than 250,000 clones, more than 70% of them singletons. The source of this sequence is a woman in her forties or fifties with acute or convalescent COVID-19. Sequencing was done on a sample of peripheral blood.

CDR3 nucleotide sequence: TGTGCCAGCAGTGGGGCCGCGGCTGGAAACACCATATATTTT. Its protein is CASSGAAAGNTIYF. The chain links TRBV28 to TRBJ1-3; TRBD1 is a possible D gene (5 bases). Germline assignment: CDR1 MDHEN and CDR2 SYDVKM. The CDR3 loop spans 14 amino acids. The V end lost 5 bases, the J end lost 2 bases, and 10 bases lay between the germline ends.